Reported below is one T cell receptor (beta chain). V lost 2 bases and J 2 bases, leaving 14 bases between the germline ends. The CDR3 is 15 residues long. This sample was taken from a study of blood T cell repertoires in COVID-19. In the study overall: Specimens from acute and convalescent COVID-19 originated in the United States, Italy and Spain.

Clinical histories supplied by participants themselves formed the basis of cohort assignment. Methods used by the authors: Reference gene primer amplification gave nucleated cell count estimates. The table came from immunoSEQ multiplex PCR; TCRdb's copy has only in-frame clones and leaves some out. That table supplies the V and J calls and clone size; D and trimming were determined from the DNA. The sample shows roughly 330,000 clones, about 87% of them seen only once. The receptor was derived from a woman aged 25-40 years who had recovered from COVID-19. The chain is built from TRBV5-3 and TRBJ2-7; perhaps TRBD2 as D (7 bases). TRBV5-3 is known as an ORF, though its function is uncertain. The source material was PBMCs or T cells enriched from blood (not recorded which). The CDR3 DNA reads TGTGCCAGAAGCTTCTCGGGGCGGGGGCCCTACGAGCAGTACTTC. Its protein product is CARSFSGRGPYEQYF.